This paragraph reports one T cell receptor beta chain. In the same sample, other DNA sequences code for this CDR3. The V and J ends lost 1 base and 0 bases respectively, with 8 bases between them. The CDR3 covers 15 residues. The V gene's germline CDR1 is SNHLY and CDR2 FYNNEI. This sample is drawn from a study of tissue T cells after allogeneic stem cell transplantation. Repertoires were generated with immunoSEQ multiplex PCR, while TCRdb's copy carries only in-frame clones and drops some. The top ten hold roughly 35% of the sample, which has 600 to 800 clones, roughly two thirds seen once. The sample in question was liver tissue, obtained at autopsy. The chain links TRBV2 to TRBJ2-3; D uncertain. The sequence was obtained from a male patient at least 60 years old with steroid-refractory graft-versus-host disease after an allogeneic stem cell transplant. Some T cells may be transferred from the graft donor. For the CDR3, the DNA is TGTGCCAGCAGTGAAGGAACGTCAAGCACAGATACGCAGTATTTT. This sequence encodes CASSEGTSSTDTQYF.